Shown below are 20 T cell receptor beta chains from a single sample sequenced in a study of shared clonotypes between healthy human individuals. The repertoire was sequenced with immunoSEQ multiplex PCR; TCRdb's copy has only in-frame clones and lacks some. The data hold 950,000 to 1,300,000 clones, with about 75% observed a single time. The sequenced sample was memory CD4+ T cells sorted from blood. This sample's subset: CD45RA-negative fraction. These receptors all stem from a man between 18 and 35 years old in good health.

V usage is TRBV7-2 and J usage is TRBJ1-2; 7 bases match TRBD1. Per germline, CDR1 SGHTA and CDR2 FQGNSA. The CDR3 is 14 amino acids. V lost 5 bases and J lost 5; bases outside the gene matches: 8. CDR3 in amino acids: CASSIGGTAYGYTF. The CDR3 DNA reads TGTGCCAGCAGCATAGGAGGGACAGCATATGGCTACACCTTC. The variable domain in full, with the rest retrieved from reference TRBV7-2 and TRBJ1-2, is GAGVSQSPSNKVTEKGKDVELRCDPISGHTALYWYRQSLGQGLEFLIYFQGNSAPDKSGLPSDRFSAERTGGSVSTLTIQRTQQEDSAVYLCASSIGGTAYGYTFGSGTRLTVV.

V is TRBV5-1 and J is TRBJ2-1; D gene unclear. Trimming removed 3 bases from V and 5 bases from J, with 6 bases in between. This CDR3 has 12 amino acids. Germline assignment: CDR1 SGHRS and CDR2 YFSETQ. CDR3 nucleotides: TGCGCCAGCAGCTCCAGTAACAATGAGCAGTTCTTC. It specifies CASSSSNNEQFF.

The chain recombines TRBV5-6 with TRBJ1-1; D possibly corresponds to TRBD1 (6 bases). CDR1 SGHDT and CDR2 YYEEEE come from the germline V gene. V lost 0 bases, J lost 1 base, and 13 bases lay in between. The CDR3 sequence is 16 residues long. CDR3 sequence: CASSLAGGYGNTEAFF. CDR3 bases: TGTGCCAGCAGCTTGGCGGGGGGCTATGGGAACACTGAAGCTTTCTTT. The complete variable domain, with remaining parts taken from reference TRBV5-6 and TRBJ1-1, reads DAGVTQSPTHLIKTRGQQVTLRCSPKSGHDTVSWYQQALGQGPQFIFQYYEEEERQRGNFPDRFSGHQFPNYSSELNVNALLLGDSALYLCASSLAGGYGNTEAFFGQGTRLTVV.

This clone appeared a single time. CDR3 nucleotides: TGCGCCAGCAGCTTCGACTCCGGAGCCCTCTACGAGCAGTACTTC. It yields the protein CASSFDSGALYEQYF. The gene calls are TRBV5-1 and TRBJ2-7; D is uncertain. Germline values: CDR1 SGHRS, CDR2 YFSETQ. The V gene lost 2 bases and the J gene lost 3 bases, with 15 bases spanning the gap. The CDR3 loop spans 15 amino acids.

The chain couples TRBV19 to TRBJ2-7, with D possibly being TRBD1 (6 bases). The germline gives CDR1 LNHDA, CDR2 SQIVND (reference sequence). This CDR3 contains 15 residues. V was shortened by 3 bases and J by 3 bases, with 15 bases between the two germline ends. The CDR3 here is CASSIALGQVYEQYF. CDR3 in DNA: TGTGCCAGTAGTATCGCTCTGGGACAAGTCTACGAGCAGTACTTC. Looking up the rest from reference TRBV19 and TRBJ2-7 gives the full variable domain: DGGITQSPKYLFRKEGQNVTLSCEQNLNHDAMYWYRQDPGQGLRLIYYSQIVNDFQKGDIAEGYSVSREKKESFPLTVTSAQKNPTAFYLCASSIALGQVYEQYFGPGTRLTVT.

The J gene is TRBJ1-6, the V gene TRBV14; 8 bases are a match to TRBD1. The V gene end was trimmed by 0 bases and the J gene end by 10 bases; junction bases not matched to a gene: 5. Per the germline V gene, CDR1 is SGHDN and CDR2 is FVKESK. The CDR3 consists of 15 residues. The chain's CDR3 is CASSQDRGLGSPLHF. The DNA of the CDR3 is TGTGCCAGCAGCCAAGACAGGGGGCTGGGGTCACCCCTCCACTTT.

The chain uses TRBV18 and TRBJ2-5; the match to TRBD1 covers 7 bases. V shed 4 bases and J 3 bases; nucleotides not matched to a gene: 2. This CDR3 comprises 13 residues. Germline CDR1 and CDR2: KGHSH and LQKENI. Here the CDR3 DNA reads TGTGCCAGCTCACGTGGGACAGAAGAGACCCAGTACTTC. Protein: CASSRGTEETQYF.

V gene TRBV27 combines with J gene TRBJ2-5, with 10 bases that match TRBD1. This CDR3 comprises 15 residues. The germline gives CDR1 MNHEY, CDR2 SMNVEV (reference sequence). The J segment lost 1 base and the V segment lost 6 bases, leaving 5 bases of the junction unmatched. The CDR3 sequence: CASSEWTGGQETQYF. The CDR3 coding sequence is TGTGCCAGCAGCGAATGGACAGGGGGCCAAGAGACCCAGTACTTC.

Regarding this clone: Additional DNA sequences in this sample encode the identical CDR3. The chain links TRBV9 to TRBJ2-5, with 13 bases identical to TRBD2. The CDR3 length is 15 residues. Germline V CDR1 and CDR2: SGDLS, YYNGEE. V lost 3 bases to trimming and J lost 5 bases; unmatched junction nucleotides: 4. As DNA, the CDR3 is TGTGCCAGCAGCGCCGGACTAGCGGGAGTGGAGACCCAGTACTTC. Protein product: CASSAGLAGVETQYF.

V gene TRBV30 combines with J gene TRBJ2-1; 14 nucleotides line up with TRBD2. V lost 3 bases, J lost 7 bases, and 5 bases stayed unmatched. CDR1 is GTSNPN, CDR2 SVGIG, per germline (reference sequence). The CDR3 covers 15 residues. The chain's CDR3 is CAWRMGTSGGNEQFF. The CDR3 DNA sequence: TGTGCCTGGAGGATGGGGACTAGCGGGGGTAATGAGCAGTTCTTC.

The chain couples TRBV5-4 to TRBJ1-1; a weak D match, TRBD1 (5 bases). Trimming stripped 5 bases from V and 2 bases from J, with 13 bases between. The CDR3 runs 14 residues. Looked up from germline, CDR1 is SGHNT and CDR2 is YYREEE (reference sequence). This CDR3 is CASRWGRANTEAFF. The CDR3 nucleotides are TGTGCCAGCAGATGGGGCAGAGCAAACACTGAAGCTTTCTTT.

The chain couples TRBV6-1 to TRBJ1-1; D is unresolved. Germline V lookup: CDR1 MNHNS, CDR2 SASEGT. The CDR3 loop spans 14 amino acids. Trimming left V 6 bases short and J 1 base short, with 12 bases between. The CDR3 nucleotides read TGTGCCAGCAGGGGAACAGAGGCGAACACTGAAGCTTTCTTT. It encodes CASRGTEANTEAFF.

This chain links TRBV5-1 with TRBJ2-3, with 11 bases lining up with TRBD2. The trim removed 3 bases at V and 2 bases at J, leaving 5 bases unmatched. Germline-derived CDR1 and CDR2 are SGHRS and YFSETQ. The CDR3 loop spans 16 amino acids. CDR3 nucleotides: TGCGCCAGCAGCTCCTTAGCGGGAGGGCTCACAGATACGCAGTATTTT. This encodes CASSSLAGGLTDTQYF. The full variable domain, rest sourced from reference TRBV5-1 and TRBJ2-3, is KAGVTQTPRYLIKTRGQQVTLSCSPISGHRSVSWYQQTPGQGLQFLFEYFSETQRNKGNFPGRFSGRQFSNSRSEMNVSTLELGDSALYLCASSSLAGGLTDTQYFGPGTRLTVL.

The chain combines TRBV10-2 with TRBJ1-4; 10 nucleotides match TRBD1. Germline CDR1 reads WSHSY; CDR2 reads SAAADI. This CDR3 has 15 residues. J lost 9 bases, V lost 4 bases, and 8 bases had no gene match. DNA for the CDR3: TGCGCCAGCAGTGGGGAGACAGGGGGCAATAAAAAACTGTTTTTT. It specifies CASSGETGGNKKLFF.

Comments on this clone: A read error may be the cause here, since a much bigger clone is one base away. The same CDR3 also results from other DNA sequences found in this sample. V gene TRBV11-3 combines with J gene TRBJ1-1; possibly TRBD1 for D (5 bases). Germline V gene lookup returns CDR1 SGHNT and CDR2 YENEEA. The CDR3 contains 13 residues. The V and J ends lost 3 bases and 1 base respectively, with 6 bases between them. CDR3 sequence reads: CASSLGGNTEAFF. DNA for the CDR3: TGTGCCAGCAGCTTGGGGGGGAACACTGAAGCTTTCTTT.

The sample holds one count of this clone. This rearrangement joins TRBV9 to TRBJ2-7; the match to TRBD1 covers 7 bases. The CDR3 contains 14 residues. V gave up 0 bases and J gave up 2 bases; unmatched junction bases: 2. Germline CDR1 reads SGDLS; CDR2 reads YYNGEE. The chain's CDR3 is CASSVGDSPYEQYF. The DNA of the CDR3 is TGTGCCAGCAGCGTAGGGGACAGTCCCTACGAGCAGTACTTC.

The rearrangement links TRBV5-5 to TRBJ1-5, with TRBD1 identical over 9 bases. The germline gives CDR1 SGHKS, CDR2 YYEKEE (reference sequence). The trim removed 3 bases at V and 4 bases at J, leaving 14 bases unmatched. The CDR3 spans 18 residues. The CDR3 DNA follows: TGTGCCAGCAGCTCACTACAACCTACAGGGGGCGGTAATCAGCCCCAGCATTTT. Protein sequence: CASSSLQPTGGGNQPQHF.

The V gene is TRBV11-2, the J gene TRBJ1-1, with D perhaps TRBD1 (5 bases). Deletions cut 8 bases from V and 4 bases from J, with 8 bases between. Germline V gives CDR1 SGHAT, CDR2 FQNNGV. This CDR3 has 11 amino acids. This chain's CDR3 is CASGGGTEAFF. The CDR3 region has the DNA TGTGCCAGCGGTGGGGGCACTGAAGCTTTCTTT.

V and J are TRBV19 and TRBJ2-3, with TRBD1 as a possible D gene (7 bases). Germline V gives CDR1 LNHDA, CDR2 SQIVND (reference sequence). CDR3 size: 14 residues. V was cut by 6 bases and J by 0 bases, with 10 bases left in between. CDR3 loop: CASRTGTSTDTQYF. CDR3 nucleotides: TGTGCCAGTAGGACAGGGACTAGCACAGATACGCAGTATTTT.

This clone was detected only once. This rearrangement joins TRBV5-1 to TRBJ1-6; 8 bases align to TRBD1. Germline CDR1 reads SGHRS; CDR2 reads YFSETQ. The V segment lost 3 bases and the J segment 9 bases; nucleotides outside the gene matches: 8. The CDR3 is 15 amino acids. CDR3 in DNA: TGCGCCAGCAGCTACTCAGGGGGCTCGGGTTCACCCCTCCACTTT. Translating gives CASSYSGGSGSPLHF.